This entry lists 10 T cell receptor beta chains sequenced from one sample in a study of blood T cell repertoires in COVID-19. Here immunoSEQ multiplex PCR was the method, and the copy in TCRdb shows in-frame clones only, minus some. The table shows 250,000 or so clones, with approximately 80% occurring only once. Sequencing used peripheral blood. The receptors derive from a woman of 80 years or more with acute or convalescent COVID-19.

The chain joins TRBV19 to TRBJ2-3, with TRBD1 matching 8 bases. The J segment lost 6 bases and the V segment lost 3 bases, leaving 11 bases of the junction unmatched. The CDR3 is made up of 16 amino acids. Germline CDR1 reads LNHDA; CDR2 reads SQIVND (reference sequence). The CDR3 DNA is TGTGCCAGTAGTATCAGCACAGGGGGGCCCCATGATACGCAGTATTTT. Translated: CASSISTGGPHDTQYF.

The V call is TRBV21-1, the J call TRBJ1-2; the D call TRBD1 from the table was never checked on the DNA. TRBV21-1 is annotated as a pseudogene. There are 19 residues in the CDR3. CDR3: CASSKKEGVSDRINYGYTF. CDR3 bases: TGTGCCAGCAGCAAAAAGGAAGGGGTTTCGGACAGGATAAACTATGGCTACACCTTC.

The chain couples TRBV5-1 to TRBJ2-2, with a possible D match to TRBD1 (5 bases). The CDR3 is 16 residues long. The germline V and J ends were trimmed by 0 bases and 8 bases, with 17 bases remaining between them. Germline V gene lookup returns CDR1 SGHRS and CDR2 YFSETQ. The CDR3 coding sequence is TGCGCCAGCAGCTTGGCCCACAGGCGCGACCAGGGGGAGCTGTTTTTT. Translation gives CASSLAHRRDQGELFF.

The chain uses TRBV9 and TRBJ2-7; tentative D call: TRBD1 (6 bases). The CDR3 has 13 amino acids. V lost 1 base to trimming and J lost 4 bases, with 9 bases between them. Germline V gene data show CDR1 as SGDLS and CDR2 as YYNGEE. CDR3: CASSVWGLYEQYF. Here the CDR3 DNA reads TGTGCCAGCAGCGTATGGGGGCTTTACGAGCAGTACTTC.

The chain joins TRBV15 to TRBJ2-7, with 10 bases fitting TRBD1. Per the germline V gene, CDR1 is LNHNV and CDR2 is YYDKDF (reference sequence). J gave up 3 bases and V 0 bases, and 17 bases lay outside the gene matches. The CDR3 has 20 amino acids. CDR3 nucleotides: TGTGCCACCAGCAGAGATATCTCGAGAGGTTACTGGACAGGGGGCTACGAGCAGTACTTC. Protein product: CATSRDISRGYWTGGYEQYF.

V gene TRBV6-1 combines with J gene TRBJ2-7, with 8 bases matching TRBD1. After removal of 0 bases from V and 3 bases from J, the junction contained 4 bases not matched to a gene. Germline assignment: CDR1 MNHNS and CDR2 SASEGT. The CDR3 sequence is 15 residues long. In DNA form, the CDR3 reads TGTGCCAGCAGTGAAGCGGGACAGGCCCTCTACGAGCAGTACTTC. This gives the protein CASSEAGQALYEQYF.

The chain carries TRBV10-3 and TRBJ1-5, with TRBD1 identical over 7 bases. The germline gives CDR1 ENHRY, CDR2 SYGVKD. V dropped 6 bases and J dropped 7; count of bases not matched to a gene: 9. This CDR3 is 14 amino acids long. The CDR3: CAISQETGPQPQHF. CDR3 bases: TGTGCCATCAGCCAAGAGACAGGGCCGCAGCCCCAGCATTTT.

The chain has TRBV7-9 and TRBJ2-1; 9 positions agree with TRBD2. The CDR3 has 16 amino acids. Germline CDR1 reads SEHNR; CDR2 reads FQNEAQ (reference sequence). Trimming cost V 3 bases and J 3 bases; bases outside gene matches: 6. CDR3 DNA sequence: TGTGCCAGCAGCTTTCTACTAGCGGGTCTCTACAATGAGCAGTTCTTC. Amino acid sequence: CASSFLLAGLYNEQFF.

The rearrangement links TRBV7-6 to TRBJ1-1; 9 positions agree with TRBD1. This CDR3 region has 12 residues. Germline V gene lookup returns CDR1 SGHVS and CDR2 FNYEAQ. The V segment lost 5 bases and the J segment 10 bases; nucleotides outside the gene matches: 5. The CDR3 loop reads CASSGTTGGAFF. CDR3 nucleotides: TGTGCCAGCAGCGGAACGACAGGGGGAGCTTTCTTT.

Here the CDR3 reads CASSQDLTLAGGRYNEQFF. CDR3 DNA sequence: TGTGCCAGCAGCCAAGACTTAACGTTAGCGGGAGGGAGGTACAATGAGCAGTTCTTC. This sequence joins TRBV14 and TRBJ2-1, with 11 bases aligning to TRBD2. Germline-derived CDR1 and CDR2 are SGHDN and FVKESK. The CDR3 is 19 residues long. V shed 0 bases and J 4 bases; nucleotides not matched to a gene: 11.